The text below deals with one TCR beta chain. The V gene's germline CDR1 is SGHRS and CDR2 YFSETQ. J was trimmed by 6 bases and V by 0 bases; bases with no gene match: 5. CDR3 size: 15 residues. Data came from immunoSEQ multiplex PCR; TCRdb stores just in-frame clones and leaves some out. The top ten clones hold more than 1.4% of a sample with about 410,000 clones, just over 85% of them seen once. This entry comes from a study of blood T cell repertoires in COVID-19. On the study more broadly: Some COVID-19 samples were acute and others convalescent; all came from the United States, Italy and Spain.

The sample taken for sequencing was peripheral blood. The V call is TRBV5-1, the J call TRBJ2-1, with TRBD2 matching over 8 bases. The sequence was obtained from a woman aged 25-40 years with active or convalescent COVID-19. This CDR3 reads CASSLDRGGRNEQFF. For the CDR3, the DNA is TGCGCCAGCAGCTTGGACCGGGGGGGCCGCAATGAGCAGTTCTTC. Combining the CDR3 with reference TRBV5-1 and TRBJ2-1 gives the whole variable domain KAGVTQTPRYLIKTRGQQVTLSCSPISGHRSVSWYQQTPGQGLQFLFEYFSETQRNKGNFPGRFSGRQFSNSRSEMNVSTLELGDSALYLCASSLDRGGRNEQFFGPGTRLTVL.